Listed below are T cell receptor beta chains from one sample, sequenced in a study of cytomegalovirus exposure and HLA in healthy donors. TCRdb's copy holds only in-frame clones and misses some; the assay was immunoSEQ multiplex PCR. Of some 350,000 clones listed, about nine tenths were seen once; the top ten hold 0.95% to 1.5%. Input material: PBMCs. The receptors here all came from a woman in her twenties or thirties in good health and CMV-seropositive. The CDR3 runs from the conserved cysteine through the conserved F or W. D genes are given only for firm matches. Only some rows state a clone size, as once, few, many or a class for expanded clones.

D: .
size: .
V: TRBV19
J: TRBJ1-1
DNA: TGTGCCAGTAGCTCCCCGACCGGCGGTCTGAACACTGAAGCTTTCTTT
CDR3: CASSSPTGGLNTEAFF

D: .
size: .
V: TRBV2
J: TRBJ1-2
DNA: TGTGCCAGCAGTGAGGCGCAGGGCTACACCTTC
CDR3: CASSEAQGYTF

D: TRBD2
size: .
V: TRBV6-1
J: TRBJ2-3
DNA: TGTGCCAGCAGTGAAGGGTCCTCTAGCGGGGGAACAGATACGCAGTATTTT
CDR3: CASSEGSSSGGTDTQYF

D: TRBD2
size: once
V: TRBV15
J: TRBJ2-3
DNA: TGTGCCACCAGCAGAGAAGGGACTAGCGGGAGAGAAACAGATACGCAGTATTTT
CDR3: CATSREGTSGRETDTQYF

D: .
size: few
V: TRBV28
J: TRBJ2-1
DNA: TGTGCCAGCAGTGTGAACAATGAGCAGTTCTTC
CDR3: CASSVNNEQFF

D: .
size: .
V: TRBV7-9
J: TRBJ2-3
DNA: TGTGCCAGCAGCCTATTGGGGACAAACCCAGATACGCAGTATTTT
CDR3: CASSLLGTNPDTQYF

D: TRBD1
size: .
V: TRBV18
J: TRBJ1-3
DNA: TGTGCCAGCTTCCCCGAAGGGGGCTATGGAAACACCATATATTTT
CDR3: CASFPEGGYGNTIYF

D: .
size: .
V: TRBV7-9
J: TRBJ2-3
DNA: TGTGCCAGCAGCTTAGCTACGGCAGGGTTGAGGCAGTATTTT
CDR3: CASSLATAGLRQYF

D: TRBD1
size: .
V: TRBV28
J: TRBJ2-4
DNA: TGTGCCAGCAGTTTCGGGCGGACAGGGCTGGAAAACATTCAGTACTTC
CDR3: CASSFGRTGLENIQYF

D: .
size: once
V: TRBV28
J: TRBJ2-7
DNA: TGTGCCAGCACTCCCGTCCGGCTAGCGACTTCCTACGAGCAGTACTTC
CDR3: CASTPVRLATSYEQYF

D: .
size: few
V: TRBV25-1
J: TRBJ1-2
DNA: TGTGCCAGCAGTGATATTCAGGGGACAACCTATGGCTACACCTTC
CDR3: CASSDIQGTTYGYTF

D: .
size: .
V: TRBV6-5
J: TRBJ2-3
DNA: TGTGCCAGCAGTTACTTAAGGACAACTCGCACAGATACGCAGTATTTT
CDR3: CASSYLRTTRTDTQYF

D: .
size: few
V: TRBV4-2
J: TRBJ2-7
DNA: TGTGCCAGCAGCCAAAGGCGACGACAGGTCGCCGAGCAGTACTTC
CDR3: CASSQRRRQVAEQYF

D: .
size: .
V: TRBV29-1
J: TRBJ2-5
DNA: TGCAGCGTTGACAGGGGCGTCGAGACCCAGTACTTC
CDR3: CSVDRGVETQYF

D: .
size: .
V: TRBV5-1
J: TRBJ1-2
DNA: TGCGCCAGCAGCTTTGGGGGCCTCTATGGCTACACCTTC
CDR3: CASSFGGLYGYTF

D: .
size: .
V: TRBV4-2
J: TRBJ1-5
DNA: TGTGCCAGCAGCCAAGATCAGCAGGGCCATCAGCCCCAGCATTTT
CDR3: CASSQDQQGHQPQHF